The clone carrying this T cell receptor beta chain was seen many times. The antigen is unknown. This specimen belongs to a study of response to subunit inactivated influenza vaccine. TCRdb re-called the RT-PCR reads with MiXCR, one entry per CDR3 protein. The table records around 470,000 distinct CDR3 sequences, 6.5% to 8% of them present only once. The germline V gene has CDR1 SGHRS and CDR2 YFSETQ. Trimming removed 3 bases at V and 5 bases at J, with 14 bases between. CDR3 length: 14 residues. Study findings and constraints: Each seasonal influenza vaccination recruits few new T cells, the authors suggested.

The TCR comes from a man between 50 and 69 years old who received an inactivated influenza vaccine. V and J are TRBV5-1 and TRBJ2-5; perhaps TRBD1 as D (5 bases). The sample in question was PBMCs from blood, obtained about 24 months after vaccination. The CDR3 bases are TGCGCCAGCAGCTCGGACACGGTCTTTGAGACCCAGTACTTC. Amino acid sequence: CASSSDTVFETQYF.